The clone carrying this TCR beta chain occurred a few times. Its antigen is still unknown. This record comes from a study of CD8 T cells in ankylosing spondylitis. As the method for making TCR beta libraries, quantitative 5'-RACE with molecular barcodes was used. TCRdb called the 5' RACE reads again in MiXCR, with one record for every CDR3 protein. The sample records 750,000 to 850,000 distinct CDR3 sequences, roughly 10% being singletons. General study results and limits: Earlier authors reported some of these motif variants in reactive arthritis synovial fluid and blood. Researchers reportedly found disease-linked clones significantly enriched in matched ankylosing spondylitis synovial fluid. Disease-associated clonotypes exhibited CD8+ identity and were relatively infrequent in peripheral blood. Several highly homologous variants made up a TCR beta motif that seemed to typify ankylosing spondylitis blood.

Germline V gene lookup returns CDR1 SGHTA and CDR2 FQGNSA. Trimming stripped 5 bases from V and 4 bases from J, with 9 bases between. The CDR3 covers 13 residues. V and J are TRBV7-2 and TRBJ2-1; no reliable D call. This clonotype originated in a male donor with ankylosing spondylitis. Sequencing used blood, either unsorted or a sorted T cell fraction (not recorded which). The CDR3 spells CASSPGEYNEQFF. Here the CDR3 DNA reads TGTGCCAGCAGCCCCGGCGAGTACAATGAGCAGTTCTTC.